Each of the 30 T cell receptor beta chains below was sequenced from the same sample in a study of beta chain features in type 1 diabetes. All of the isolated RNA was reverse transcribed, so expressed TCRB transcripts were sequenced. Generated by immunoSEQ multiplex PCR, the TCRdb table keeps only in-frame clones and is missing some. The sample carries 140,000 or so clones, more than 9% recorded once. The material sequenced was naive CD4+ T cells from blood. The source is a man aged 18 to 30 in good health.

This clone was seen repeatedly, ten times or more. The chain couples TRBV7-9 to TRBJ2-3; perhaps TRBD1 as D (6 bases). CDR3 length: 12 amino acids. Per the germline V gene, CDR1 is SEHNR and CDR2 is FQNEAQ (reference sequence). Between the trimmed V and J ends, which lost 10 bases and 6 bases, there was a span of 14 bases. In DNA, the CDR3 is TGTGCCACAGGACAGTATCTGGATACGCAGTATTTT. The encoded protein is CATGQYLDTQYF.

This clone was detected only a few times. V and J are TRBV5-8 and TRBJ1-5; D is possibly TRBD1 (5 bases). This CDR3 is built from 14 residues. Germline V lookup: CDR1 SGHTS, CDR2 YDEGEE. V was pared by 4 bases and J by 2 bases, with 10 bases between. CDR3 DNA: TGTGCCAGCAGCGCCTGGGGCCGCAATCAGCCCCAGCATTTT. Protein: CASSAWGRNQPQHF.

This clone was observed a few times. This rearrangement joins TRBV14 to TRBJ2-6; 7 bases match TRBD1. CDR3 length: 17 amino acids. Germline assignment: CDR1 SGHDN and CDR2 FVKESK. With 3 bases clipped from V and 2 bases from J, the junction kept 7 bases outside the gene matches. DNA of the CDR3: TGTGCCAGCAGCCAGTTCCGAGACAGGGCTGGGGCCAACGTCCTGACTTTC. Protein sequence: CASSQFRDRAGANVLTF.

This clone was found many times. J is TRBJ2-1 and V is TRBV4-1, with D perhaps TRBD1 (6 bases). V lost 4 bases to trimming and J lost 3 bases, with 10 bases between them. Germline assignment: CDR1 MGHRA and CDR2 YSYEKL. This CDR3 has 14 residues. As DNA, the CDR3 is TGCGCCAGCAGCCCTGGACAGCTCTACAATGAGCAGTTCTTC. This sequence encodes CASSPGQLYNEQFF.

The CDR3 DNA follows: TGTGCCATCAGTGGATGGACAGGGGAGAGGATGACTGAAGCTTTCTTT. Protein product: CAISGWTGERMTEAFF. V and J are TRBV10-3 and TRBJ1-1, with TRBD1 matching 9 bases. The V gene end was trimmed by 4 bases and the J gene end by 5 bases; junction bases not matched to a gene: 11. This CDR3 is built from 16 residues. Germline loops: CDR1 ENHRY, CDR2 SYGVKD.

In this sample, this clone turned up a few times. The chain links TRBV7-6 to TRBJ2-5; D unresolved. The CDR3 length is 14 residues. Germline V gene lookup returns CDR1 SGHVS and CDR2 FNYEAQ. The germline V and J ends were trimmed by 5 bases and 3 bases, with 13 bases remaining between them. The CDR3 loop reads CASSPGQVKETQYF. CDR3 nucleotides: TGTGCCAGCAGCCCAGGTCAGGTTAAAGAGACCCAGTACTTC.

This clone was recorded a few times. The V gene is TRBV6-4, the J gene TRBJ1-6; D possibly corresponds to TRBD1 (5 bases). Trimming pared 6 bases from V and 10 bases from J, leaving 19 bases between. Germline V gene sequence: CDR1 MRHNA, CDR2 SNTAGT. CDR3 length: 15 residues. CDR3 in amino acids: CASRQNGGTGSPLHF. The CDR3 DNA follows: TGTGCCAGCAGGCAAAACGGGGGGACTGGATCACCCCTCCACTTT.

This clone was picked up a small number of times. The rearrangement uses TRBV4-3 and TRBJ2-3; the match to TRBD2 covers 9 bases. Germline V lookup: CDR1 LGHNA, CDR2 YSLEER. V was pared by 0 bases and J by 8 bases, with 6 bases of the junction left unmatched. This CDR3 region has 15 residues. The CDR3 region has the DNA TGCGCCAGCAGCCAAGAAGGGCGGGGGGGCGGTACGCAGTATTTT. This translates into CASSQEGRGGGTQYF.

V gene TRBV5-1 combines with J gene TRBJ1-2; 8 bases agree with TRBD1. V lost 0 bases and J lost 0; bases outside the gene matches: 7. Looked up from germline, CDR1 is SGHRS and CDR2 is YFSETQ. The CDR3 spans 17 residues. The CDR3 DNA reads TGCGCCAGCAGCTTGGGGTTGGGACAGGAGTCTAACTATGGCTACACCTTC. Translated, it gives CASSLGLGQESNYGYTF.

The chain has TRBV11-2 and TRBJ2-5, with D unclear. Trimming removed 1 base from V and 5 bases from J, with 5 bases in between. The CDR3 is made up of 12 amino acids. Germline lookup yields CDR1 SGHAT and CDR2 FQNNGV. CDR3 region: CASSLVRETQYF. CDR3 DNA: TGTGCCAGCAGCTTAGTCCGGGAGACCCAGTACTTC.

This chain connects TRBV5-1 to TRBJ2-3; possibly TRBD1 for D (7 bases). CDR3 length: 15 residues. The germline gives CDR1 SGHRS, CDR2 YFSETQ. The V and J ends lost 4 bases and 6 bases respectively, with 18 bases between them. The DNA of the CDR3 is TGCGCCAGCAGCCCGGCGGGACAGCAGTCGGATACGCAGTATTTT. Translation gives CASSPAGQQSDTQYF.

The rearrangement uses TRBV7-9 and TRBJ2-2, with 9 bases fitting TRBD1. This CDR3 comprises 15 residues. The germline gives CDR1 SEHNR, CDR2 FQNEAQ (reference sequence). The J segment lost 3 bases and the V segment lost 3 bases, leaving 2 bases of the junction unmatched. The CDR3 region has the DNA TGTGCCAGCAGCTTGGGGACAGGGCACACCGGGGAGCTGTTTTTT. Translating it yields CASSLGTGHTGELFF. The full variable domain, its missing parts supplied by reference TRBV7-9 and TRBJ2-2, is DTGVSQNPRHKITKRGQNVTFRCDPISEHNRLYWYRQTLGQGPEFLTYFQNEAQLEKSRLLSDRFSAERPKGSFSTLEIQRTEQGDSAMYLCASSLGTGHTGELFFGEGSRLTVL.

This clone was recorded a few times. V usage is TRBV5-1 and J usage is TRBJ2-3; 16 bases fit TRBD2. The CDR3 is made up of 18 amino acids. Germline-derived CDR1 and CDR2 are SGHRS and YFSETQ. The junction had 7 bases not matched to a gene; V was cut back by 5 bases and J by 1 base. The CDR3 protein is CASSSGTSGGAGTDTQYF. The CDR3 region has the DNA TGCGCCAGCAGTTCCGGGACTAGCGGGGGGGCCGGCACAGATACGCAGTATTTT.

This clone has at least ten counts. The CDR3 sequence is CACRHTGELFF. CDR3 in DNA: TGTGCCTGCAGGCACACCGGGGAGCTGTTTTTT. This chain joins TRBV30 and TRBJ2-2; the D is unclear. Germline CDR1 and CDR2: GTSNPN and SVGIG (reference sequence). Deletions cut 6 bases from V and 3 bases from J, with 5 bases between. The CDR3 totals 11 residues.

The rearrangement links TRBV10-2 to TRBJ1-5, with a weak D call TRBD1 (5 bases). Germline assignment: CDR1 WSHSY and CDR2 SAAADI. The CDR3 is made up of 14 amino acids. Trimming shortened V by 6 bases and J by 6 bases, and 15 bases separated the two germline ends. CDR3 protein: CASSAAGSSQPQHF. The CDR3 region has the DNA TGCGCCAGCAGCGCAGCAGGGTCTTCTCAGCCCCAGCATTTT.

V is TRBV6-6 and J is TRBJ2-7; D may be TRBD2 (6 bases). This CDR3 has 12 residues. The V gene's germline CDR1 is MNHNY and CDR2 SVGAGI (reference sequence). Trimming left V 8 bases short and J 4 bases short, with 12 bases between. CDR3 in DNA: TGTGCCAGCGGGGCGGGGATATACGAGCAGTACTTC. As protein: CASGAGIYEQYF.

The sample holds a few counts of this clone. The V call is TRBV7-6, the J call TRBJ2-2; TRBD2 matches 9 bases. The CDR3 has 14 residues. V shed 6 bases and J 6 bases; nucleotides not matched to a gene: 5. Germline-derived CDR1 and CDR2 are SGHVS and FNYEAQ. This CDR3 is CASRPRGGAGELFF. In DNA, the CDR3 is TGTGCCAGCAGGCCCCGCGGGGGGGCCGGGGAGCTGTTTTTT. Supplemented by reference TRBV7-6 and TRBJ2-2, the full variable domain reads GAGVSQSPRYKVTKRGQDVALRCDPISGHVSLYWYRQALGQGPEFLTYFNYEAQQDKSGLPNDRFSAERPEGSISTLTIQRTEQRDSAMYRCASRPRGGAGELFFGEGSRLTVL.

This clone was recorded a few times. The chain carries TRBV9 and TRBJ1-2; 9 bases are shared with TRBD1. This CDR3 region has 15 residues. CDR1 and CDR2 from the germline V gene are SGDLS and YYNGEE. The trim removed 0 bases at V and 6 bases at J, leaving 6 bases unmatched. This CDR3 reads CASSVEQGAAHGYTF. CDR3 nucleotides: TGTGCCAGCAGCGTAGAACAGGGGGCCGCCCATGGCTACACCTTC.

This sequence joins TRBV18 and TRBJ1-1; no clear D. CDR3 length equals 15 residues. In germline, CDR1 is KGHSH, CDR2 LQKENI. The germline V and J ends were trimmed by 6 bases and 3 bases, with 17 bases remaining between them. CDR3 coding DNA: TGTGCCAGCTCCCTCTTGCCCCAGTCAGACACTGAAGCTTTCTTT. Protein sequence: CASSLLPQSDTEAFF.

The V call is TRBV27, the J call TRBJ2-7, with a tentative D call TRBD1 (5 bases). V gave up 6 bases and J gave up 3 bases, with 15 bases separating them. Germline V gives CDR1 MNHEY, CDR2 SMNVEV (reference sequence). The CDR3 covers 14 residues. CDR3 protein: CASSWQGGVYEQYF. The CDR3 DNA sequence: TGTGCCAGCAGCTGGCAGGGTGGGGTCTACGAGCAGTACTTC.

This clone was detected a few times. V and J are TRBV5-6 and TRBJ2-2, with D possibly being TRBD2 (6 bases). The length of the CDR3 is 14 residues. The V end lost 4 bases, the J end lost 2 bases, and 9 bases lay between the germline ends. Germline loops: CDR1 SGHDT, CDR2 YYEEEE. CDR3 protein: CASSRGLNTGELFF. CDR3 bases: TGTGCCAGCAGCCGGGGACTCAACACCGGGGAGCTGTTTTTT.

This clone was seen a few times. V gene TRBV7-2 combines with J gene TRBJ2-1; D is unresolved. The CDR3 loop spans 12 amino acids. The germline V gene encodes CDR1 SGHTA and CDR2 FQGNSA. V lost 1 base to trimming and J lost 9 bases, with 7 bases between them. CDR3 residues: CASSLDGGEQFF. The DNA for the CDR3 is TGTGCCAGCAGCTTAGATGGCGGTGAGCAGTTCTTC. The variable domain in full, with the rest retrieved from reference TRBV7-2 and TRBJ2-1, is GAGVSQSPSNKVTEKGKDVELRCDPISGHTALYWYRQSLGQGLEFLIYFQGNSAPDKSGLPSDRFSAERTGGSVSTLTIQRTQQEDSAVYLCASSLDGGEQFFGPGTRLTVL.

Here the CDR3 DNA reads TGTGCCATCGTACGGGGGGGCTCCTACAATGAGCAGTTCTTC. As protein: CAIVRGGSYNEQFF. The chain uses TRBV21-1 and TRBJ2-1; the table's D gene call, TRBD2, was not cross checked with the DNA. TRBV21-1 is a recognized pseudogene. The CDR3 spans 14 residues.

There are a few counts of this clone. The chain has TRBV5-1 and TRBJ2-5, with 8 bases fitting TRBD1. CDR3 length: 14 residues. The trim removed 1 base at V and 5 bases at J, leaving 4 bases unmatched. CDR1 is SGHRS, CDR2 YFSETQ, per germline. In DNA, the CDR3 is TGCGCCAGCAGCTTGCAGGGGGCCCGGGAGACCCAGTACTTC. As protein: CASSLQGARETQYF.

In this sample, this clone turned up a few times. Here the CDR3 reads CASSLGQGVGPQHF. In nucleotides, the CDR3 is TGTGCCAGCAGCTTGGGACAGGGCGTGGGGCCCCAGCATTTT. The J gene is TRBJ1-5, the V gene TRBV5-4, with 7 bases that match TRBD1. Germline trimming cut 0 bases from V and 9 bases from J; bases unmatched to any gene: 6. Germline V CDR1 and CDR2: SGHNT, YYREEE (reference sequence). This CDR3 has 14 residues.

This chain connects TRBV27 to TRBJ2-3; possibly TRBD1 for D (6 bases). The CDR3 extends over 15 amino acids. V was trimmed by 3 bases and J by 4 bases, leaving 14 bases between them. Germline CDR1 is MNHEY and CDR2 is SMNVEV (reference sequence). The DNA of the CDR3 is TGTGCCAGCAGTTTTTCCAGGGGTGGGGCAGATACGCAGTATTTT. Its translation: CASSFSRGGADTQYF.

This clone was detected ten times or more. The rearrangement joins TRBV5-1 to TRBJ2-3, with 7 bases identical to TRBD1. CDR1 is SGHRS and CDR2 is YFSETQ in the germline V gene. J lost 3 bases, V lost 4 bases, and 5 bases had no gene match. This CDR3 is 14 amino acids long. The CDR3 region is CASSQGQTTDTQYF. The CDR3 DNA follows: TGCGCCAGCAGCCAGGGACAGACGACAGATACGCAGTATTTT.

The chain uses TRBV27 and TRBJ2-3, with 14 bases that match TRBD2. Per the germline V gene, CDR1 is MNHEY and CDR2 is SMNVEV (reference sequence). Trimming removed 6 bases from V and 4 bases from J; junction bases left unmatched: 6. CDR3 length: 16 amino acids. The CDR3 sequence is CASRPTSGGAADTQYF. The CDR3 DNA reads TGTGCCAGCAGACCGACTAGCGGGGGGGCCGCAGATACGCAGTATTTT.

This chain links TRBV11-2 with TRBJ2-3; 7 bases are a match to TRBD1. CDR1 is SGHAT and CDR2 is FQNNGV in the germline V gene. This CDR3 has 15 amino acids. After removal of 5 bases from V and 1 base from J, the junction contained 6 bases not matched to a gene. For the CDR3, the DNA is TGTGCCAGCAGCAAACAGGGGTGGGGCACAGATACGCAGTATTTT. Translation: CASSKQGWGTDTQYF.

V gene TRBV6-1 combines with J gene TRBJ2-7, with D unclear. Trimming removed 2 bases from V and 6 bases from J, with 8 bases in between. CDR1 is MNHNS, CDR2 SASEGT, per germline. This CDR3 is 12 amino acids long. The CDR3: CASSEPPIEQYF. The CDR3 DNA reads TGTGCCAGCAGTGAACCCCCAATCGAGCAGTACTTC.